This T cell receptor (beta chain) was documented in a study of human T cells and chemical hapten exposure. Trimming left V 4 bases short and J 1 base short, with 11 bases between. Germline CDR1 DFQATT, CDR2 SNEGSKA (reference sequence). The length of the CDR3 is 14 residues. This clonotype was observed a handful of times. The time point denotes: pre-sensitization, week 0. Described treatment: therapeutic diphenylcyclopropenone sensitization with weekly scalp DPC. MiXCR was run by TCRdb on the RACE reads, yielding one entry per CDR3 protein. The sample yields roughly 380,000 distinct CDR3 sequences, approximately 5.1% seen once.

The V gene is TRBV20-1, the J gene TRBJ1-3; D possibly corresponds to TRBD1 (6 bases). Sequenced here: whole blood, sampled in connection with sensitization to the hapten diphenylcyclopropenone (DPC). The sequence derives from a woman aged 45-65 years with alopecia areata. Some clones in this sample may be carry-over from other donors' samples. This CDR3 is CSATPTGSGNTIYF. The DNA of the CDR3 is TGCAGTGCTACCCCGACAGGATCTGGAAACACCATATATTTT.